This entry lists 21 T cell receptor beta chains sequenced from one sample in a study of regulatory T cells in long-lasting Graves disease. Regarding time point: newly diagnosed GD, antithyroid drugs for less than 3 months. Making the TCR library involved RNA that had been extracted from PBMCs. Through Arm-PCR of CDR3 regions and iRepertoire HTBI primers, TCR beta libraries were built. TCRdb used MiXCR to reprocess the multiplex PCR reads, holding one entry per CDR3 protein. The data show 200,000 to 250,000 distinct CDR3 sequences, 20% seen once. The sequencing used peripheral blood mononuclear cells (PBMCs), collected at new diagnosis, from a patient treated with antithyroid drugs. The receptors here all came from a female donor with Graves disease.

This clonotype was detected ten times or more. The chain uses TRBV10-3 and TRBJ2-3, with D possibly matching TRBD1 (6 bases). Germline V CDR1 and CDR2: ENHRY, SYGVKD. The CDR3 is 15 amino acids. V was cut by 2 bases and J by 4 bases, with 13 bases left in between. The CDR3 region has the DNA TGTGCCATCAGTGAGACAGGGAACCCCCCAGATACGCAGTATTTT. Translating gives CAISETGNPPDTQYF.

A word on this clonotype: The germline gene is not matched at one end of the junction; a read error may be the cause. The CDR3 nucleotides read TGTGCCACCAGTGATGACACAGGGGGCGGGGAGACCCAGTACTTC. Its translation is CATSDDTGGGETQYF. The rearrangement joins TRBV2 to TRBJ2-5; 9 nucleotides match TRBD1. The germline V gene encodes CDR1 SNHLY and CDR2 FYNNEI. This CDR3 has 15 residues.

Of note for this clonotype: A far bigger clonotype differs at one base, so this is likely a read error. J is TRBJ2-7 and V is TRBV11-2, with a weak D call TRBD2 (6 bases). The CDR3 totals 14 residues. Trimming cost V 6 bases and J 2 bases, with 14 bases left between them. From germline, CDR1 is SGHAT and CDR2 FQNNGV. The chain's CDR3 is CASRSPWGAYEQYF. The CDR3 bases are TGTGCCAGCAGATCTCCGTGGGGGGCCTACGAGCAGTACTTC.

This clonotype was counted ten times or more. The gene calls are TRBV11-2 and TRBJ2-7; the match to TRBD1 covers 7 bases. The CDR3 is made up of 14 amino acids. CDR1 SGHAT and CDR2 FQNNGV come from the germline V gene. The trim removed 1 base at V and 2 bases at J, leaving 2 bases unmatched. The CDR3 spells CASSLGTGAYEQYF. In nucleotides, the CDR3 is TGTGCCAGCAGCTTAGGGACAGGAGCCTACGAGCAGTACTTC.

There are many counts of this clonotype. The gene calls are TRBV12-3 or TRBV12-4 and TRBJ1-3; D possibly corresponds to TRBD1 (6 bases). The ends were cut back, 6 bases at V and 3 bases at J, with 18 bases in the middle. This CDR3 is built from 16 residues. The CDR3 region has the DNA TGTGCCAGCAGGGCACAGGGTGTAGTAATTGGAAACACCATATATTTT. This sequence encodes CASRAQGVVIGNTIYF.

This clonotype was seen many times. Here the CDR3 reads CSARGGSSGGKETQYF. As DNA, the CDR3 is TGCAGTGCTAGGGGGGGGTCTAGCGGGGGCAAAGAGACCCAGTACTTC. V usage is TRBV20-1 and J usage is TRBJ2-5; the match to TRBD2 covers 10 bases. Trimming took 3 bases from V and 3 from J; bases not matched to a gene: 10. Germline V gene lookup returns CDR1 DFQATT and CDR2 SNEGSKA (reference sequence). This CDR3 region has 16 residues.

In its sample, this clonotype was seen many times. The chain has TRBV6-1 and TRBJ1-2, with 9 bases lining up with TRBD1. This CDR3 region has 17 residues. V was clipped by 6 bases and J by 4 bases; unmatched bases: 15. Germline CDR1 MNHNS, CDR2 SASEGT. The CDR3 sequence: CASRKTGGPQRLYGYTF. The CDR3 DNA reads TGTGCCAGCAGGAAAACAGGGGGCCCTCAACGACTCTATGGCTACACCTTC.

Of note for this clonotype: The junction differs from germline at one of its ends, possibly a read error. The chain links TRBV12-3 or TRBV12-4 to TRBJ1-2; D is undetermined. This CDR3 comprises 13 residues. In DNA, the CDR3 is TGTTCCAGCAGCCACACACCTTCTTATGGCTACACCTTC. Protein: CSSSHTPSYGYTF.

This clonotype came up a few times. The rearrangement uses TRBV5-1 and TRBJ2-5; D uncertain. The CDR3 is 11 amino acids. CDR1 and CDR2 from the germline V gene are SGHRS and YFSETQ. Trimming pared 8 bases from V and 3 bases from J, leaving 8 bases between. The CDR3 DNA reads TGCGCCAGTGCCGGAAAAGAGACCCAGTACTTC. It specifies CASAGKETQYF.

The gene calls are TRBV5-6 and TRBJ2-7; 7 nucleotides agree with TRBD2. V lost 2 bases, J lost 6 bases, and 11 bases stayed unmatched. The CDR3 totals 15 residues. Per the germline V gene, CDR1 is SGHDT and CDR2 is YYEEEE. The DNA of the CDR3 is TGTGCCAGCAGCTTAATAACGAGAAAGCGGGGCGAGCAGTACTTC. Residues: CASSLITRKRGEQYF.

This clonotype has a count of ten or more. This chain uses TRBV2 with TRBJ2-7; TRBD1 matches 7 bases. CDR3 length equals 15 residues. J gave up 2 bases and V 6 bases, and 10 bases lay outside the gene matches. The germline gives CDR1 SNHLY, CDR2 FYNNEI. The CDR3 region is CASSARQGGAYEQYF. CDR3 DNA sequence: TGTGCCAGCAGCGCCCGACAGGGTGGCGCCTACGAGCAGTACTTC.

The sample holds a few counts of this clonotype. This chain connects TRBV19 to TRBJ2-1, with TRBD2 matching 12 bases. The CDR3 is made up of 16 amino acids. V was pared by 5 bases and J by 5 bases, with 7 bases of the junction left unmatched. Germline V lookup: CDR1 LNHDA, CDR2 SQIVND (reference sequence). The CDR3 spells CASSPRTSGANNEQFF. CDR3 nucleotide sequence: TGTGCCAGTAGTCCCCGGACTAGCGGGGCAAACAATGAGCAGTTCTTC.

This clonotype showed up just a few times. The chain has TRBV28 and TRBJ1-3, with a possible D match to TRBD1 (5 bases). In germline, CDR1 is MDHEN, CDR2 SYDVKM. V dropped 8 bases and J dropped 0 bases, with 11 bases sitting between them. This CDR3 is built from 14 residues. The CDR3 loop is CASPHRSSGNTIYF. CDR3 nucleotide sequence: TGTGCCAGCCCACACAGGAGCTCTGGAAACACCATATATTTT.

This clonotype showed up many times. V is TRBV27 and J is TRBJ1-2; possibly TRBD1 for D (5 bases). The CDR3 consists of 11 residues. Trimming pared 10 bases from V and 8 bases from J, leaving 14 bases between. Per germline, CDR1 MNHEY and CDR2 SMNVEV (reference sequence). As DNA, the CDR3 is TGTGCCACCCGGGACGGACAAGGCTACACCTTC. As protein: CATRDGQGYTF.

The chain recombines TRBV2 with TRBJ2-5; D gene uncertain. Germline CDR1 SNHLY, CDR2 FYNNEI. With 4 bases removed from V and 5 bases from J, the gap between germline ends came to 20 bases. The CDR3 spans 16 residues. CDR3 residues: CASSGTGSDAWETQYF. As DNA, the CDR3 is TGTGCCAGCAGTGGGACCGGTTCCGATGCATGGGAGACCCAGTACTTC.

This clonotype was observed many times. V gene TRBV7-7 combines with J gene TRBJ2-2; TRBD2 matches 7 bases. The CDR3 spans 14 residues. The germline gives CDR1 SSHAT, CDR2 FNYEAQ (reference sequence). V lost 3 bases and J lost 6; bases outside the gene matches: 4. CDR3 in DNA: TGTGCCAGCAGCTTCCATGGGGGGGCCGGGGAGCTGTTTTTT. Its protein product is CASSFHGGAGELFF.

This chain links TRBV9 with TRBJ1-1; TRBD1 matches at 7 bases. Germline V gene lookup returns CDR1 SGDLS and CDR2 YYNGEE. The CDR3 runs 15 residues. V dropped 5 bases and J dropped 2; count of bases not matched to a gene: 9. The CDR3 sequence is CASSPMGQRNTEAFF. In DNA form, the CDR3 reads TGTGCCAGCAGTCCGATGGGACAGAGAAACACTGAAGCTTTCTTT.

The chain links TRBV2 to TRBJ2-7; TRBD2 might be the D (7 bases). The germline V gene encodes CDR1 SNHLY and CDR2 FYNNEI. The V gene lost 6 bases and the J gene lost 2 bases, with 14 bases spanning the gap. This CDR3 has 14 amino acids. The CDR3 spells CASRGGQEPYEQYF. The CDR3 nucleotides are TGTGCCAGCAGGGGGGGGCAGGAGCCCTACGAGCAGTACTTC.

This clonotype has ten or more counts. The chain employs TRBV18 and TRBJ2-6; TRBD1 might be the D (5 bases). Looked up from germline, CDR1 is KGHSH and CDR2 is LQKENI. This CDR3 is 15 amino acids long. Between the trimmed V and J ends, which lost 4 bases and 2 bases, there was a span of 9 bases. The CDR3, as DNA: TGTGCCAGCTCACTATTAGGGGCTGGGGCCAACGTCCTGACTTTC. This codes for CASSLLGAGANVLTF.

There are many counts of this clonotype. The chain joins TRBV7-2 to TRBJ2-5, with D hard to call. Trimming left V 2 bases short and J 6 bases short, with 10 bases between. The CDR3 loop spans 13 amino acids. From germline, CDR1 is SGHTA and CDR2 FQGNSA. In nucleotides, the CDR3 is TGTGCCAGCAGCTTACCTAGGACGAAGACCCAGTACTTC. Translation: CASSLPRTKTQYF.

The chain combines TRBV28 with TRBJ2-7; D perhaps matches TRBD2 (6 bases). The germline V and J ends were trimmed by 6 bases and 3 bases, with 15 bases remaining between them. The CDR3 has 14 residues. Germline CDR1 MDHEN, CDR2 SYDVKM. CDR3 sequence (DNA): TGTGCCAGCAGAACCCGGGACTCAAACTACGAGCAGTACTTC. It translates to CASRTRDSNYEQYF.